This is a list of T cell receptor beta chains from one sample in a study of T-cell reconstitution after alpha-beta-depleted transplantation in children. TCRdb re-derived calls from the PCR reads in MiXCR, one entry per CDR3 protein. The profile shows about 110,000 distinct CDR3 sequences, 6.4% of them singletons. The sample was PBMCs, mostly from graft donor cells, taken 360 days after TCRalphabeta/CD19-depleted stem cell transplant. These receptors all come from a male patient aged 2-9 years who had a stem cell transplant for acute lymphoblastic leukemia, so the T cells may come from the graft donor. CDR3s include the opening cysteine and the closing phenylalanine or tryptophan. The D gene is left open where the match is weak. Clone size appears in some rows only: once, few, many, or a class for an expanded clone.

>TRBJ1-5|TRBV7-9|.|many
CASSLTNQPQHF
TGTGCCAGCAGCCTTACTAATCAGCCCCAGCATTTT
>TRBJ2-7|TRBV7-8|.|.
CASSLALPRGVNYEQYF
TGTGCCAGCAGCTTAGCGCTCCCACGCGGGGTGAACTACGAGCAGTACTTC
>TRBJ1-2|TRBV27|.|many
CASSRPSGGAGTNYGYTF
TGTGCCAGCAGTAGGCCCTCGGGGGGGGCAGGAACTAACTATGGCTACACCTTC
>TRBJ2-5|TRBV14|TRBD1|.
CASSQVGTGDREQYF
TGTGCCAGCAGCCAAGTGGGGACAGGGGATCGGGAGCAGTACTTC
>TRBJ2-5|TRBV7-9|.|.
CASSIKTGSQETQYF
TGTGCCAGCAGCATAAAGACGGGCAGCCAAGAGACCCAGTACTTC
>TRBJ2-7|TRBV29-1|TRBD1|many
CSASYRGHEQYF
TGCAGCGCCAGCTACAGGGGCCACGAGCAGTACTTC
>TRBJ2-3|TRBV5-1|.|.
CASSLGGKTGSRADTQYF
TGCGCCAGCAGCTTGGGGGGCAAGACAGGCAGTAGGGCAGATACGCAGTATTTT
>TRBJ2-7|TRBV7-9|TRBD1|many
CASSLVGQGTYEQYF
TGTGCCAGCAGCTTAGTCGGACAGGGCACCTACGAGCAGTACTTC
>TRBJ2-4|TRBV4-2|TRBD2|many
CASSQEFSGTSDIQYF
TGTGCCAGCAGCCAAGAGTTCTCCGGGACTAGCGACATTCAGTACTTC
>TRBJ2-2|TRBV27|TRBD1|many
CASSTGAGELFF
TGTGCCAGCAGTACAGGGGCCGGGGAGCTGTTTTTT
>TRBJ2-1|TRBV5-8|.|many
CASSLRGVDEQFF
TGTGCCAGCAGCCTGAGGGGGGTGGATGAGCAGTTCTTC
>TRBJ2-3|TRBV27|.|many
CASSFPSTDTQYF
TGTGCCAGCAGCTTCCCGAGCACAGATACGCAGTATTTT
>TRBJ1-1|TRBV4-3|.|.
CASSQEVLNTEAFF
TGCGCCAGCAGCCAAGAAGTACTGAACACTGAAGCTTTCTTT
>TRBJ2-7|TRBV5-5|TRBD1|many
CASSWTGGSYEQYF
TGTGCCAGCAGCTGGACAGGGGGATCCTACGAGCAGTACTTC
>TRBJ2-1|TRBV27|TRBD2|few
CASSGGLAGDEQFF
TGTGCCAGCAGTGGTGGACTAGCGGGAGATGAGCAGTTCTTC
>TRBJ2-1|TRBV6-5|TRBD2|many
CASSYPTSGSDHNEQFF
TGTGCCAGCAGTTACCCGACTAGCGGGTCTGATCACAATGAGCAGTTCTTC
>TRBJ1-2|TRBV20-1|TRBD1|many
CSADRDRGNYGYTF
TGCAGTGCTGACCGGGACAGGGGAAACTATGGCTACACCTTC
>TRBJ2-7|TRBV28|.|many
CASSLLNRAEQYF
TGTGCCAGCAGTTTATTAAACAGGGCCGAGCAGTACTTC
>TRBJ2-7|TRBV3-1|TRBD2|many
CASSLIATSGAYEQYF
TGTGCCAGCAGCCTCATCGCGACTAGCGGCGCCTACGAGCAGTACTTC
>TRBJ2-1|TRBV5-1|.|many
CASSPPVHYNEQFF
TGCGCCAGCAGCCCACCCGTACACTACAATGAGCAGTTCTTC
>TRBJ2-1|TRBV20-1|.|many
CSASNRNEQFF
TGCAGTGCTAGTAACCGCAATGAGCAGTTCTTC
>TRBJ2-1|TRBV19|TRBD2|few
CASSIGAGHNEQFF
TGTGCCAGTAGTATTGGAGCGGGGCACAATGAGCAGTTCTTC
>TRBJ2-7|TRBV2|.|many
CASSWSNEQYF
TGTGCCAGCAGTTGGAGCAACGAGCAGTACTTC
>TRBJ2-1|TRBV7-2|.|many
CASRPSLGYNEQFF
TGTGCCAGCAGGCCTTCGCTGGGTTACAATGAGCAGTTCTTC
>TRBJ1-2|TRBV6-5|.|few
CASWNRTGYTF
TGTGCCAGCTGGAACCGGACTGGCTACACCTTC
>TRBJ1-5|TRBV30|.|few
CAWSLPGKGQPQHF
TGTGCCTGGAGTTTGCCGGGAAAAGGTCAGCCCCAGCATTTT
>TRBJ1-4|TRBV28|.|.
CASSQFLPLNGEKLFF
TGTGCCAGCAGTCAATTCCTGCCCCTGAATGGCGAAAAACTGTTTTTT
>TRBJ2-2|TRBV11-1|TRBD1|many
CASSPGGTGSSNTGELFF
TGTGCCAGCAGCCCCGGGGGGACAGGGTCCTCGAACACCGGGGAGCTGTTTTTT
>TRBJ1-1|TRBV25-1|.|.
CASSPITEAFF
TGTGCCAGCAGTCCGATTACTGAAGCTTTCTTT
>TRBJ1-5|TRBV12-5|.|many
CASGLEMGRGQPQHF
TGTGCTAGTGGTTTGGAGATGGGGAGGGGTCAGCCCCAGCATTTT
>TRBJ1-2|TRBV7-4|.|.
CASSPPGYRCEDGYTF
TGTGCCAGCAGTCCACCAGGGTATAGATGCGAGGACGGCTACACCTTC
>TRBJ2-2|TRBV7-9|.|.
CASSSSGGPNTGELFF
TGTGCCAGCAGCTCCTCAGGCGGGCCGAACACCGGGGAGCTGTTTTTT
>TRBJ2-7|TRBV18|.|few
CASSPQKSYEQYF
TGTGCCAGCTCACCACAGAAGTCCTACGAGCAGTACTTC
>TRBJ2-5|TRBV6-2/TRBV6-3|TRBD1|many
CASSYRIRGQETQYF
TGTGCCAGCAGTTACAGGATCAGGGGGCAGGAGACCCAGTACTTC
>TRBJ1-5|TRBV10-3|.|many
CAISEIAGVQPQHF
TGTGCCATCAGTGAGATAGCAGGGGTCCAGCCCCAGCATTTT
>TRBJ2-7|TRBV27|.|.
CASSFGRFSYEQYF
TGTGCCAGCAGTTTCGGCAGGTTCTCCTACGAGCAGTACTTC
>TRBJ1-1|TRBV12-3/TRBV12-4|TRBD1|many
CASSWTGVYTEAFF
TGTGCCAGCAGTTGGACAGGGGTGTACACTGAAGCTTTCTTT
>TRBJ2-1|TRBV5-1|.|.
CASSFGAHEQFF
TGCGCCAGCAGCTTTGGGGCCCATGAGCAGTTCTTC